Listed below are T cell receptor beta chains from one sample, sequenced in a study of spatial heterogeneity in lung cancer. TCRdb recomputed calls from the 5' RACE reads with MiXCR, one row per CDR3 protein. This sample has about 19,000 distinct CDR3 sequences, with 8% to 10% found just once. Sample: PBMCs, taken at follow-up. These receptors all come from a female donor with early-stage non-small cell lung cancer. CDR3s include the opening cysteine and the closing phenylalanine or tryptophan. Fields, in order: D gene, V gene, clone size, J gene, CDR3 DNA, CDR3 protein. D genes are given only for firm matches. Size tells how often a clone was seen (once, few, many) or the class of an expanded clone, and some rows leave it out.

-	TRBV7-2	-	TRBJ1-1	TGTGCCAGCAGCTTAACGGTTGGGACTGAAGCTTTCTTT	CASSLTVGTEAFF
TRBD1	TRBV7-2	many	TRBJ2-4	TGTGCCAGCAGCTTAAACAGGGGCGGAGCCAAAAACATTCAGTACTTC	CASSLNRGGAKNIQYF
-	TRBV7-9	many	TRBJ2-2	TGTGCCAGCAGCCGTTCTCCGACCGGGGAGCTGTTTTTT	CASSRSPTGELFF
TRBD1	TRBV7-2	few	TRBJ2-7	TGTGCCAGCAGCCTAGCCGGGACAGCGTCCTACGAGCAGTACTTC	CASSLAGTASYEQYF
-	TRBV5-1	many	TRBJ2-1	TGCGCCAGCAGCTGGGCCGGCGGGACAAATGAGCAGTTCTTC	CASSWAGGTNEQFF
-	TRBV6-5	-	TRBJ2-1	TGTGCCAGCAGTTACTCGAGAACGGAGGCCAATGAGCAGTTCTTC	CASSYSRTEANEQFF
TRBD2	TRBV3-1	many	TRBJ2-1	TGTGCCAGCAGCCACCGGTCGGGGGGAAATGAGCAGTTCTTC	CASSHRSGGNEQFF
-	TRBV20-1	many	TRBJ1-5	TGCAGTGCTCTCGACCCGAATAGCAATCAGCCCCAGCATTTT	CSALDPNSNQPQHF
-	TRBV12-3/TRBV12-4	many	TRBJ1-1	TGTGCCAGCAGTCCCCAGGGTGGGTTGGAAGCTTTCTTT	CASSPQGGLEAFF
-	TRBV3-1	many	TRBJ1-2	TGTGCCAGCAGCCAAGATACGGCCTCTATAAGCTACACCTTC	CASSQDTASISYTF
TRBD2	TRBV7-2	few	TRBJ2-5	TGTGCCAGCAGTTCGGAAGGACTAGCCTCGGAGACCCAGTACTTC	CASSSEGLASETQYF
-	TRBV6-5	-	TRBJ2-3	TGTGCCAGCAGTTACGGCTACACAGATACGCAGTATTTT	CASSYGYTDTQYF
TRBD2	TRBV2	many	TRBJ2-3	TGTGCCAGCAGTCGGACGGGGGGGATTACAGATACGCAGTATTTT	CASSRTGGITDTQYF
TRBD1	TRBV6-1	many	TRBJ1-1	TGTGCCAGCACAGGGGGAAGGGCTGAAGCTTTCTTT	CASTGGRAEAFF
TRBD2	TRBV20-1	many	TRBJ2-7	TGCAGTGCCTTCTCCGGGACTAGCGGTACCGGGGAGCAGTACTTC	CSAFSGTSGTGEQYF
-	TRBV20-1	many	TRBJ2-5	TGCAGTGCTTCGCGAGAGGGATATTTAGAGACCCAGTACTTC	CSASREGYLETQYF
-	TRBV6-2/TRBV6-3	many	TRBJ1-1	TGTGCCAGCAGCCCTGTCGAGATGAACACTGAAGCTTTCTTT	CASSPVEMNTEAFF
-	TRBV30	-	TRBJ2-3	TGTGCCTGGAGTGCTGGGCAGCGACGCACAGATACGCAGTATTTT	CAWSAGQRRTDTQYF
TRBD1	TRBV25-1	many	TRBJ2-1	TGTGCCAGCAGTGAACGTCCGGGACAGGCCGTTGATGAGCAGTTCTTC	CASSERPGQAVDEQFF
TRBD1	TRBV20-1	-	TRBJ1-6	TGCATGGCGGGACAGGGCTATAATTCACCCCTCCACTTT	CMAGQGYNSPLHF
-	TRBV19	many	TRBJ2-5	TGTGCCAGTAGTAGTGGAGGGTGGATTGAGACCCAGTACTTC	CASSSGGWIETQYF
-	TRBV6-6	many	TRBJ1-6	TGTGCCAGCAGTTACGCAGGGAGGGATTCACCCCTCCACTTT	CASSYAGRDSPLHF
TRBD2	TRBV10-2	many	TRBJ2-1	TGCGCCAGCAGTGAAGCGGGAGGGTGGAATGAGCAGTTCTTC	CASSEAGGWNEQFF
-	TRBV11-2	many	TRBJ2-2	TGTGCCAGCAGCTTAGAAGCGGCCGGGGAGCTGTTTTTT	CASSLEAAGELFF
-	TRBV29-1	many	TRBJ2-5	TGCAGCGTTGTTTTTGGTCCAAGCCGACAAGAGACCCAGTACTTC	CSVVFGPSRQETQYF
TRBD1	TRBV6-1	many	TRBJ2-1	TGTGCCAGCAGGGGGTTGTTGGGACAGGGAGGTAATGAGCAGTTCTTC	CASRGLLGQGGNEQFF
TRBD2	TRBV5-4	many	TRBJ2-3	TGTGCCAGCAGCTTGCGACTAGCGGGCACAGATACGCAGTATTTT	CASSLRLAGTDTQYF
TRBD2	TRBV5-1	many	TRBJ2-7	TGCGCCAGCAGCCCAGCGGGGAGCTCCTACGAGCAGTACTTC	CASSPAGSSYEQYF
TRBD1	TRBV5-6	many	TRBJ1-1	TGTGCCAGCAGCTTACTTGGGACAGGGCTGACTGAAGCTTTCTTT	CASSLLGTGLTEAFF
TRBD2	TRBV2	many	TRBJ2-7	TGTGCCAGCAGTGTCGGGACTAACTACGAGCAGTACTTC	CASSVGTNYEQYF
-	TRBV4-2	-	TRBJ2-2	TGTGCCAGCAGTTTCAACGGCGGGGAGCTGTTTTTT	CASSFNGGELFF
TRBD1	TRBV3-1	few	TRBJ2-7	TGTGCCAGCAGCACTACGACAGGGTCCTACGAGCAGTACTTC	CASSTTTGSYEQYF
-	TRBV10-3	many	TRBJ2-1	TGTGCCATCATGGGCTCAACCTACAATGAGCAGTTCTTC	CAIMGSTYNEQFF
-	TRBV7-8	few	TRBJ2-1	TGTGCCAGCAGCTCCGTAGGGGGGTCCTTAAGCTCCTACAATGAGCAGTTCTTC	CASSSVGGSLSSYNEQFF
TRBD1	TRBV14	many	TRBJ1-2	TGTGCCAGCAGCCAAGGCGGACAGGGGTCTTTGGGCTACACCTTC	CASSQGGQGSLGYTF
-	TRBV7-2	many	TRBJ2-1	TGTGCCAGCAGCTTAGCGGGCCGTCCTGGTCAGTTCTTC	CASSLAGRPGQFF
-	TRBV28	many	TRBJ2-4	TGTGCCAGCAGTTTACGGCGGGACATTCAGTACTTC	CASSLRRDIQYF
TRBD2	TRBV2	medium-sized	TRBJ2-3	TGTGCCAGCAGTGTGCGAGCGGGGCCTAGCACAGATACGCAGTATTTT	CASSVRAGPSTDTQYF
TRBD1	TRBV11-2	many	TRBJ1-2	TGTGCCAGCAGCTCCCTAAGAGACAGGGTCTATGGCTACACCTTC	CASSSLRDRVYGYTF
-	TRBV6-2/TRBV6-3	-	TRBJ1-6	TGTGCCAGCAGCCCAGCCAGGTCCAGCTCCTATAATTCACCCCTCCACTTT	CASSPARSSSYNSPLHF
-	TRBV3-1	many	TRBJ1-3	TGTGCCAGCGGGTTGACCTCTGGAAACACCATATATTTT	CASGLTSGNTIYF
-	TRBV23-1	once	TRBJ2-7	TGCGCCAGCAGTCAATCGCCTCACGTCTACGAGCAGTACTTC	CASSQSPHVYEQYF
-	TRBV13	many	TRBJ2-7	TGTGCCAGCAGCTTCTCGGGAATCTCCTACGAGCAGTACTTC	CASSFSGISYEQYF
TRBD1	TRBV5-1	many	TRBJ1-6	TGCGCCAGCAGCTCCCAGGGGGCGCACGATAATTCACCCCTCCACTTT	CASSSQGAHDNSPLHF
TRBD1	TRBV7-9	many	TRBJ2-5	TGTGCCAGCAGCGACCGGGACAGGGGGCGAGAGACCCAGTACTTC	CASSDRDRGRETQYF
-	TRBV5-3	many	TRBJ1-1	TGTGCCAGAAGCTCCCCGGGGGCCCCGAACACTGAAGCTTTCTTT	CARSSPGAPNTEAFF
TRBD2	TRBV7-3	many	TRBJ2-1	TGTGCCAGCAGCATCGCCGGGACTAGCGGAGAGCAGTTCTTC	CASSIAGTSGEQFF
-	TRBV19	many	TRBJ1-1	TGTGCCGTCGGGACCGGGGCTGAAGCTTTCTTT	CAVGTGAEAFF
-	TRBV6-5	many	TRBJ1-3	TGTGCCAGCAGTGGCCGGCGGGAAGCTGGAAACACCATATATTTT	CASSGRREAGNTIYF
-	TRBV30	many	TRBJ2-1	TGTGCCTGGATAAAGACCTACAATGAGCAGTTCTTC	CAWIKTYNEQFF
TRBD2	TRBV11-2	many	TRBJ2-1	TGTGCCAGCAGCTTAAACCTCCTTGGGGAGGGCGGTGAGCAGTTCTTC	CASSLNLLGEGGEQFF
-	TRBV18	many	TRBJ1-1	TGTGCCAGCTCACCACCCAGCGGGGGGGGGACTGAAGCTTTCTTT	CASSPPSGGGTEAFF
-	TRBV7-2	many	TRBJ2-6	TGTGCCAGCAGCTTAGCATCCCAGACCTCTGGGGCCAACGTCCTGACTTTC	CASSLASQTSGANVLTF
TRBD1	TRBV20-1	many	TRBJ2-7	TGCAGTGCTAGGGAGGAGGGACAGGGGATTTCCTACGAGCAGTACTTC	CSAREEGQGISYEQYF